These 2 T cell receptor beta chains originate from one sample sequenced in a study of glioma-infiltrating T cells. The iRepertoire nested amplicon-rescue multiplex PCR amplified TCR alpha and beta CDR3s from RNA. TCRdb called the multiplex PCR reads again in MiXCR, with one record for every CDR3 protein. The profile shows roughly 350,000 distinct CDR3 sequences, about 40% of them singletons. The sequenced material came from glioma tissue, nonneoplastic brain tissue, or PBMCs (not recorded which). These receptors were collected from a human donor with low-grade glioma or glioblastoma, undergoing nonglioma brain surgery, or in good health (not recorded which).

Details on this clonotype: A much larger clone differs from this one at a single base, so this may be a read error. The chain couples TRBV28 to TRBJ1-5; D call uncertain. CDR1 and CDR2 from the germline V gene are MDHEN and SYDVKM. The CDR3 length is 14 residues. CDR3 protein: CASSLRIRNRPQHF. The CDR3 DNA follows: TGTGCCAGCAGTCTACGTATCCGCAATCGGCCCCAGCATTTT.

The rearrangement links TRBV5-4 to TRBJ2-5, with 9 bases that match TRBD2. The V gene end was trimmed by 0 bases and the J gene end by 3 bases; junction bases not matched to a gene: 9. CDR3 length: 17 amino acids. From germline, CDR1 is SGHNT and CDR2 YYREEE (reference sequence). The CDR3 DNA is TGTGCCAGCAGCTTGGCGGCACTAGCGGGCGGGGAAGAGACCCAGTACTTC. It codes for CASSLAALAGGEETQYF.